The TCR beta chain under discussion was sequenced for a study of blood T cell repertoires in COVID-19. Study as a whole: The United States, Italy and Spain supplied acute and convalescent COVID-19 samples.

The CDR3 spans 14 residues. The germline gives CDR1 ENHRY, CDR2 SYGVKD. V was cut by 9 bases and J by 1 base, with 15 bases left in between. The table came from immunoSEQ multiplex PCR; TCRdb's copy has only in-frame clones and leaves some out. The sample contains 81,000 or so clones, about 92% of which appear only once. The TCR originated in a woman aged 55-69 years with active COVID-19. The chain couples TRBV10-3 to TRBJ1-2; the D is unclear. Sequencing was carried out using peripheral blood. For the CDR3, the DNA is TGTGCCATTTATCAAGGCGGGAGTAACTATGGCTACACCTTC. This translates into CAIYQGGSNYGYTF.